This T cell receptor beta chain was captured in a study of T cells in Graves' hyperthyroidism and ophthalmopathy. General observations from the study: Blood samples included most of the expanded thyroid clonotypes exceeding 0.001.

Researchers took RNA transcripts and amplified the TCR beta CDR3 regions from them. HTBI primers were the set used in a first-round RT-PCR of the TCR CDR3. MiXCR, applied by TCRdb to the multiplex PCR reads, yields one record per CDR3 protein. Of about 200,000 distinct CDR3 sequences listed, around 16% are singletons. As for this clonotype: Antigen specificity is unknown. This could be a read error, since a much larger clone is one nucleotide away.

Diagnoses were established using clinical symptoms, serum thyroxine and TRAb, thyroid ultrasound and orbital computed tomography. The TCR was taken from a woman aged 45-65 years with Graves' hyperthyroidism. The sequencing sample was made of blood.

This CDR3 reads CASGLGDGLRGNQPQHF. In DNA form, the CDR3 reads TGTGCCAGCGGCTTAGGCGACGGACTCCGGGGGAATCAGCCCCAGCATTTT. This sequence joins TRBV11-2 and TRBJ1-5, with D perhaps matching TRBD1 (5 bases). Germline V CDR1 and CDR2: SGHAT, FQNNGV. The CDR3 covers 17 residues.